Below are 10 T cell receptor beta chains sequenced from a single sample in a study of T cell repertoires in cytomegalovirus infection. TCRdb called the reads again in MiXCR, with one record for every CDR3 protein. In the table there are about 830,000 distinct CDR3 sequences, about 33% of which are singletons. These TCRs' antigens remain unknown. This specimen consisted of cultured CD8+ T cells from PBMCs, obtained from culture after CMV antigen stimulation. Every receptor here comes from a human donor in good health (CMV status not recorded). Some clones in this sample may be carry-over from other donors' samples.

The gene calls are TRBV29-1 and TRBJ2-5, with D uncertain. Looked up from germline, CDR1 is SQVTM and CDR2 is ANQGSEA. This CDR3 is 13 amino acids long. V shed 0 bases and J shed 5 bases, with 10 bases lying between them. CDR3 in amino acids: CSVEDGDLETQYF. CDR3 coding DNA: TGCAGCGTTGAAGATGGAGATCTTGAGACCCAGTACTTC.

The chain couples TRBV7-9 to TRBJ1-1; 8 nucleotides align to TRBD1. Germline V CDR1 and CDR2: SEHNR, FQNEAQ (reference sequence). CDR3 length: 15 amino acids. V lost 3 bases to trimming and J lost 3 bases; unmatched junction nucleotides: 6. In DNA, the CDR3 is TGTGCCAGCAGCTTCCCCGACAGGGGATACACTGAAGCTTTCTTT. This gives the protein CASSFPDRGYTEAFF.

The chain couples TRBV7-3 to TRBJ1-1, with TRBD1 as a possible D gene (5 bases). The germline CDR1 and CDR2 sequences are SGHTA and FQGTGA. V was pared by 0 bases and J by 6 bases, with 11 bases between. This CDR3 contains 14 residues. This CDR3 reads CASSLTKGAAEAFF. In DNA, the CDR3 is TGTGCCAGCAGCTTAACGAAAGGGGCGGCTGAAGCTTTCTTT.

This clonotype was seen a few times. The rearrangement links TRBV7-2 to TRBJ1-5; no clear D gene. The CDR3 consists of 14 residues. V dropped 3 bases and J dropped 5 bases, with 11 bases sitting between them. Looked up from germline, CDR1 is SGHTA and CDR2 is FQGNSA. The CDR3 is CASSFFGNDQPQHF. Here the CDR3 DNA reads TGTGCCAGCAGCTTCTTTGGGAATGATCAGCCCCAGCATTTT.

The chain couples TRBV27 to TRBJ2-2, with TRBD2 as a possible D gene (6 bases). CDR1 and CDR2 (germline): MNHEY, SMNVEV (reference sequence). The CDR3 runs to 15 residues. V was pared by 0 bases and J by 4 bases, with 9 bases between. CDR3 sequence: CASSLSGGFTGELFF. CDR3 bases: TGTGCCAGCAGTTTATCTGGAGGGTTCACCGGGGAGCTGTTTTTT.

This clonotype was detected ten times or more. This chain links TRBV7-8 with TRBJ2-7; D possibly matches TRBD1 or TRBD2 (5 bases each). CDR1 SGHVS and CDR2 FQNEAQ come from the germline V gene. Deletions cut 5 bases from V and 5 bases from J, with 13 bases between. The CDR3 loop spans 13 amino acids. The CDR3 region is CASSPEGLDEQYF. For the CDR3, the DNA is TGTGCCAGCAGCCCTGAGGGGCTTGACGAGCAGTACTTC.

On this clonotype: Being one base from a much bigger clone, this may be a read error. V is TRBV7-6 and J is TRBJ2-1; possible D gene TRBD1, 5 bases. CDR3 length: 15 amino acids. The V gene's germline CDR1 is SGHVS and CDR2 FNYEAQ. The CDR3 loop reads CTSSLGQGLYNEQFF. CDR3 DNA sequence: TGTACCAGCAGCTTAGGGCAGGGCTTATACAATGAGCAGTTCTTC.

This clonotype has more than one count but fewer than ten. The rearrangement uses TRBV12-3 or TRBV12-4 and TRBJ1-6; D ambiguous. Trimming pared 3 bases from V and 10 bases from J, leaving 16 bases between. There are 15 residues in the CDR3. The CDR3 coding sequence is TGTGCCAGCAGTTTGAAGAATCACGGGAGGTCACCCCTCCACTTT. This codes for CASSLKNHGRSPLHF.

The V and J genes are TRBV28 and TRBJ1-2, with D perhaps matching TRBD1 (6 bases). The CDR3 contains 14 residues. Trimming stripped 8 bases from V and 5 bases from J, with 18 bases between. The germline V gene has CDR1 MDHEN and CDR2 SYDVKM. CDR3 sequence: CASWGDRITYGYTF. In DNA, the CDR3 is TGTGCCAGCTGGGGTGACAGGATAACTTATGGCTACACCTTC.

The chain links TRBV7-6 to TRBJ2-2, with D tentatively TRBD1 (6 bases). CDR1 SGHVS and CDR2 FNYEAQ come from the germline V gene. The CDR3 has 15 amino acids. Trimming left V 4 bases short and J 4 bases short, with 13 bases between. CDR3 DNA: TGTGCCAGCAGCTCTACAGGGTGGGGCACCGGGGAGCTGTTTTTT. Translated: CASSSTGWGTGELFF.